This T cell receptor beta chain was retrieved from a study of T cell responses to AZD1222 COVID-19 vaccine (dated by TCRdb to the early 2020s). Concerning the study at large: A total of approximately 250 trial participants underwent TCR sequencing, of whom more than 200 had received two doses of AZD1222 and roughly 26 had received two doses of the MenACWY control vaccine. Trial participants were enrolled by age into 18-55, 56-69 and 70-plus year subgroups, with about 150, 27 and 61 TCR-sequenced participants respectively.

In light of the paper, this sample's time point label describes: baseline before first vaccination. What this sample's treatment or condition label stands for: meningococcal conjugate vaccine given as trial control. Vaccinee samples were obtained from the UK trials COV001 and COV002, which included a single-blind randomized controlled phase 2/3 trial of AZD1222 (ChAdOx1 nCoV-19) in healthy adults. For TCRbeta chain sequencing, PBMC samples from trial participants were taken at day 0 and at day 28 after the second dose. Trimmed from V: 1 base; trimmed from J: 6 bases; junction bases lacking a gene match: 9. From the cysteine through the phenylalanine, the CDR3 covers 16 amino acids. Only CDR3 DNA remains: 48 bases, in frame from the first base. For CDR1 and CDR2, the germline V gene (reference sequence) lists SEHNR and FQNEAQ. Worth noting for this clone: No antigen is known for it. No per-base quality is available; no much larger clone lies one base away.

The CDR3 regions of human TCRbeta chains were subjected to immunosequencing. For the original study's pipeline: Repertoire TCRs were matched against a reference library of SARS-CoV-2-specific TCRs generated with the MIRA antigen-specificity platform. Breadth was defined as the fraction of unique TCRs that were SARS-CoV-2-associated, and depth was defined as the fraction of total T cells that were SARS-CoV-2-associated. Using the MIRA data, every spike-specific TCR was mapped to the spike region that the TCR reacted to and assigned to either a CD4 or a CD8 class. Log10-transformed breadth and depth values were compared by one-way ANOVA with Sidak's multiple comparisons tests. TCRdb took over this immuneACCESS table, retaining in-frame rearrangements with V and J assigned. Such tables are incomplete; in checked studies, under half of the missing clones stem from an unresolved V gene, and the remainder is unexplained. The V and J calls and the clone size are those of that table, but D and trimming were determined from the DNA. For this sample there are 86,000 or so clones; approximately 90% appear just once. Less than 5.5% of the sample is taken by the ten largest.

Beyond this particular receptor, the publication reports: The 56-69-year group was small, and its depth increase did not reach significance, likely because of low power. Spike-specific TCR breadth and depth rose significantly after two AZD1222 doses compared with day 0 and with MenACWY recipients. Reportedly, close to half of the unique spike-specific TCRs recognized epitopes lying outside the regions that are mutated in the B.1.351 and B.1.1.7 variants. Because no day 14 peak-response samples were available, repertoires were characterized only after the peak T cell response. Conclusions about previously exposed vaccinees are limited because only five or six AZD1222 recipients were SARS-CoV-2 seropositive at baseline. The vaccine-associated CD4 TCRs covered the entire spike protein, and the dominant responses fell in regions 160-218 and 743-854. Most participants were white British and females outnumbered males, and the authors suggested that clonal diversity may have been underestimated.

This sequence uses TRBV7-9 and TRBJ1-2, with 9 bases matching TRBD1. The sample was peripheral blood, taken on day 0 of MenACWY control vaccination. This TCR derives from an adult in good health. This receptor carries the CDR3 CASSLGGTGPVHGYTF. DNA sequence: TGTGCCAGCAGCTTAGGAGGGACAGGGCCCGTGCATGGCTACACCTTC.